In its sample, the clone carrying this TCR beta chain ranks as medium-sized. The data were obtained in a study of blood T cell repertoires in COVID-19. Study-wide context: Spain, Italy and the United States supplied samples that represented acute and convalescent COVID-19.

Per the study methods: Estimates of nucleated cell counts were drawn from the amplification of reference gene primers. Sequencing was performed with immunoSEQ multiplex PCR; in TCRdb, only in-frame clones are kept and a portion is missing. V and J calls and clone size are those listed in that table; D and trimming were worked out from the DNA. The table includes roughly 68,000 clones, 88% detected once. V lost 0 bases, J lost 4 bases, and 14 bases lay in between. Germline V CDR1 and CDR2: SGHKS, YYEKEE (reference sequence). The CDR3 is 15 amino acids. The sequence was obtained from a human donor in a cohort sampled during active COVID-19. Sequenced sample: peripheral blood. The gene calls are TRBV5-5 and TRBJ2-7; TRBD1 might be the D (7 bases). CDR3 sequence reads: CASSLGPGGGYEQYF. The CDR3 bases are TGTGCCAGCAGCTTGGGGCCAGGGGGAGGATACGAGCAGTACTTC.